This passage covers 7 T cell receptor beta chains from one sample sequenced in a study of tumor-infiltrating lymphocytes in oesophageal squamous cell carcinoma. TCRdb reprocessed the PCR reads via MiXCR and lists one record per CDR3 protein. The table records about 21,000 distinct CDR3 sequences, around 39% of them present only once. The material sequenced was esophageal tumor tissue. The receptors were sampled from a male donor with esophageal squamous cell carcinoma.

This clonotype was detected a few times. It is likely a read error, because the conserved phenylalanine at the end of the CDR3 is missing. Because the CDR3's place on the DNA is in doubt, the DNA is left out and the CDR3 is given as listed by TCRdb. The V and J genes are TRBV28 and TRBJ2-1. The germline V gene encodes CDR1 MDHEN and CDR2 SYDVKM. The CDR3 is 15 residues long, counting both termini. The CDR3 sequence is CASRGNTNYGYTFGS.

Judged by abundance, this clonotype is medium-sized. The chain is built from TRBV7-9 and TRBJ2-5, with 9 bases identical to TRBD2. Germline assignment: CDR1 SEHNR and CDR2 FQNEAQ (reference sequence). J lost 2 bases, V lost 1 base, and 2 bases had no gene match. The CDR3 extends over 15 amino acids. The CDR3 DNA sequence: TGTGCCAGCAGCTTAGTAGCGGGAGTGCAAGAGACCCAGTACTTC. This gives the protein CASSLVAGVQETQYF.

The table lists this clonotype with many counts. A read error may produce the germline difference seen at one junction end. CDR3 nucleotide sequence: TGTGCCAGCAGTTCCGGACAAAATAATTCACCCCTCCACTTC. Amino acid sequence: CASSSGQNNSPLHF. The chain joins TRBV7-9 to TRBJ2-7, with a weak D call TRBD1 (5 bases). Germline V gene lookup returns CDR1 SEHNR and CDR2 FQNEAQ (reference sequence). This CDR3 has 14 amino acids.

V is TRBV7-6 and J is TRBJ2-3, with 8 bases fitting TRBD2. The CDR3 extends over 16 amino acids. Trimming removed 2 bases from V and 14 bases from J; junction bases left unmatched: 18. The V gene's germline CDR1 is SGHVS and CDR2 FNYEAQ. The CDR3 region is CASSLRAGGTTGELYF. The CDR3 nucleotides read TGTGCCAGCAGCTTAAGGGCGGGAGGAACGACCGGGGAGCTGTATTTT. Supplemented by reference TRBV7-6 and TRBJ2-3, the full variable domain reads GAGVSQSPRYKVTKRGQDVALRCDPISGHVSLYWYRQALGQGPEFLTYFNYEAQQDKSGLPNDRFSAERPEGSISTLTIQRTEQRDSAMYRCASSLRAGGTTGELYFGPGTRLTVL.

The DNA of the CDR3 is TGCGCCAGCAGTGTTAGGGACGGAACAGAGACCCAGTACTTC. Encoded protein: CASSVRDGTETQYF. V usage is TRBV10-1 and J usage is TRBJ2-7; D could derive from TRBD1 or TRBD2 (5 bases each). Near its end, the DNA agrees better with TRBJ2-5, so the J call may be wrong. From germline, CDR1 is WNHNN and CDR2 SYGVQD (reference sequence). This CDR3 has 14 amino acids.

Sample share makes this clonotype medium-sized. The V gene is TRBV7-2, the J gene TRBJ2-7; D is possibly TRBD1 (6 bases). The CDR3 loop spans 13 amino acids. Germline CDR1 and CDR2: SGHTA and FQGNSA. With 5 bases removed from V and 3 bases from J, the gap between germline ends came to 11 bases. CDR3 bases: TGTGCCAGCAGCGCGGTCAGGGGCTACGAGCAGTACTTC. Its protein is CASSAVRGYEQYF.

This chain joins TRBV28 and TRBJ2-1; 7 nucleotides match TRBD1. The J call is uncertain, as TRBJ2-3 better fits the DNA end. Germline CDR1 reads MDHEN; CDR2 reads SYDVKM. The CDR3 has 12 amino acids. CDR3 DNA: TGTGCCAGCAGCGCACAGGGGATCACGCAGTATTTT. It codes for CASSAQGITQYF.